This TCR beta chain was recovered during a study of T cell responses to AZD1222 COVID-19 vaccine. Findings and caveats of the study: Repertoire sampling happened only post peak T cell response. With dominance at 160-218 and 743-854, vaccine-associated CD4 TCRs spanned spike.

The assay was immunoSEQ multiplex PCR, and TCRdb's table has in-frame clones only and misses some. The sample includes 150,000 or so clones, 88% of them seen just once. A note on this clone: The antigen is not known.

The CDR3 is made up of 17 amino acids. Deletions cut 4 bases from V and 1 base from J, with 20 bases between. The germline gives CDR1 LGHNA, CDR2 YNFKEQ. The sample consisted of peripheral blood, taken on day 0 of AZD1222 vaccination. The clonotype originates from an adult in good health. The chain is built from TRBV4-2 and TRBJ2-7; no definite D call. CDR3 DNA: TGTGCCAGCAGCCCTGAGGCCCCGGCTACGTATTCCTACGAGCAGTACTTC. As protein: CASSPEAPATYSYEQYF.